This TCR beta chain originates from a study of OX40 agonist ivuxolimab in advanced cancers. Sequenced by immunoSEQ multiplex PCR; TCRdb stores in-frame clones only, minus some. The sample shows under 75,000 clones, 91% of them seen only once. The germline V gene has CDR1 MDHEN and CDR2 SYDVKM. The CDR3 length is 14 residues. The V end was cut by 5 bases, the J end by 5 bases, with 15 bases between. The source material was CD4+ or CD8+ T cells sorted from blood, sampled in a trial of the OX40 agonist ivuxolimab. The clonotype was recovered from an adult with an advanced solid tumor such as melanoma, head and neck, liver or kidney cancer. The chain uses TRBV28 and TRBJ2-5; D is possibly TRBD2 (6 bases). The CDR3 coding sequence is TGTGCCAGCAGTGTAATGGGACTGCGGGAGACCCAGTACTTC. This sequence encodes CASSVMGLRETQYF. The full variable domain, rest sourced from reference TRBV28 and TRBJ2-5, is DVKVTQSSRYLVKRTGEKVFLECVQDMDHENMFWYRQDPGLGLRLIYFSYDVKMKEKGDIPEGYSVSREKKERFSLILESASTNQTSMYLCASSVMGLRETQYFGPGTRLLVL.